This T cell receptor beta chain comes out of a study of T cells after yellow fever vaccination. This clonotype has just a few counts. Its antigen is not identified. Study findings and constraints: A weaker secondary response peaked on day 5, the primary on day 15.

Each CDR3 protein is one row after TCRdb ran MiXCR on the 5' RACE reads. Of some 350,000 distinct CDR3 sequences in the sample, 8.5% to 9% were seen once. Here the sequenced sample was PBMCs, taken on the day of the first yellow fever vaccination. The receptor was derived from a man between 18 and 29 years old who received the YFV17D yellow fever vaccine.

The CDR3 loop is CSASPTGHSSYNEQFF. Here the CDR3 DNA reads TGCAGTGCCTCACCAACCGGACATAGCTCCTACAATGAGCAGTTCTTC. The chain is built from TRBV20-1 and TRBJ2-1, with D perhaps TRBD1 (5 bases). The germline CDR1 and CDR2 sequences are DFQATT and SNEGSKA (reference sequence). Trimming pared 6 bases from V and 0 bases from J, leaving 18 bases between. The CDR3 runs 16 residues.